This T cell receptor beta chain was sequenced in a study of identical twins. A template switching step contributed a universal primer site, while unique molecular identifiers were present in the cDNA. A single record per CDR3 protein comes from TCRdb applying MiXCR to the 5' RACE reads. The table shows approximately 150,000 distinct CDR3 sequences, with approximately 3.5% occurring only once. This clonotype was seen ten or more times. The CDR3 sequence is 15 residues long. The V segment lost 6 bases and the J segment 6 bases; nucleotides outside the gene matches: 12. The chain recombines TRBV12-3 or TRBV12-4 with TRBJ2-7; TRBD2 matches 9 bases. Sequencing used memory T cells sorted from blood. This clonotype was obtained from a man between 18 and 29 years old in good health. The CDR3 here is CASSSPLAGRAEQYF. CDR3 bases: TGTGCCAGCAGCTCACCTCTAGCGGGGAGAGCCGAGCAGTACTTC.